These 22 T cell receptor beta chains were all obtained from the same sample, sequenced in a study of blood T cell repertoires in COVID-19. Clones were read by immunoSEQ multiplex PCR, and TCRdb kept only the in-frame ones, dropping some. The table has hundreds of thousands of clones, over 80% seen once. The sequenced material came from peripheral blood. All receptors derive from a woman aged 40 to 50 who had recovered from COVID-19.

The CDR3, as DNA: TGTGCCACCAGCTACGGGGGAGGGGAGCTGTTTTTT. This sequence encodes CATSYGGGELFF. The rearrangement uses TRBV15 and TRBJ2-2; maybe TRBD2 (6 bases). Germline CDR1 LNHNV, CDR2 YYDKDF (reference sequence). V lost 5 bases to trimming and J lost 8 bases, with 9 bases between them. The CDR3 is made up of 12 amino acids.

The V gene is TRBV5-1, the J gene TRBJ2-3, with 9 bases aligning to TRBD1. The V segment lost 8 bases and the J segment 0 bases; nucleotides outside the gene matches: 7. The CDR3 contains 15 residues. Germline CDR1 SGHRS, CDR2 YFSETQ. CDR3 protein: CASTPGQGSTDTQYF. CDR3 DNA sequence: TGCGCCAGTACCCCGGGACAGGGAAGCACAGATACGCAGTATTTT.

The V gene is TRBV5-6, the J gene TRBJ1-1; D perhaps matches TRBD1 (5 bases). V dropped 3 bases and J dropped 7 bases, with 19 bases sitting between them. CDR1 and CDR2 (germline): SGHDT, YYEEEE. CDR3 size: 15 residues. This CDR3 is CASSSLSGGGVEAFF. The CDR3 DNA is TGTGCCAGCAGCTCCCTCTCGGGGGGAGGGGTTGAAGCTTTCTTT.

This chain links TRBV9 with TRBJ1-3; D unresolved. The CDR3 is 16 amino acids. CDR1 and CDR2 from the germline V gene are SGDLS and YYNGEE. Trimming took 6 bases from V and 1 from J, leaving 17 bases between them. In nucleotides, the CDR3 is TGTGCCAGCAACCCGGTCCCGACTACTTCTGGAAACACCATATATTTT. Protein product: CASNPVPTTSGNTIYF.

J is TRBJ1-5 and V is TRBV5-1; D not certain. Trimming cost V 4 bases and J 0 bases, with 14 bases left between them. CDR1 and CDR2 from the germline V gene are SGHRS and YFSETQ. The CDR3 is 16 amino acids. DNA of the CDR3: TGCGCCAGCAGCCTAGGACGGACTTATAGCAATCAGCCCCAGCATTTT. As protein: CASSLGRTYSNQPQHF.

The chain employs TRBV6-5 and TRBJ1-3, with 8 nucleotides matching TRBD1. The length of the CDR3 is 16 residues. J gave up 0 bases and V 0 bases, and 1 base lay outside the gene matches. The germline CDR1 and CDR2 sequences are MNHEY and SVGAGI. CDR3 DNA: TGTGCCAGCAGTTACTCGGACAGGGCCTCTGGAAACACCATATATTTT. Its protein is CASSYSDRASGNTIYF.

The V and J genes are TRBV27 and TRBJ2-6; D perhaps matches TRBD1 (5 bases). V was clipped by 4 bases and J by 0 bases, with 16 bases between them. CDR3 length: 18 amino acids. Germline V lookup: CDR1 MNHEY, CDR2 SMNVEV (reference sequence). This chain's CDR3 is CASSWWGSITSGANVLTF. The CDR3 region has the DNA TGTGCCAGCAGTTGGTGGGGCTCGATCACCTCTGGGGCCAACGTCCTGACTTTC.

This chain links TRBV12-3 or TRBV12-4 with TRBJ1-2; perhaps TRBD1 as D (5 bases). The CDR3 runs 13 residues. Deletions cut 7 bases from V and 5 bases from J, with 14 bases between. The CDR3 DNA follows: TGTGCCAGCACCTCCTCCGGGGGGTATGGCTACACCTTC. This translates into CASTSSGGYGYTF.

This sequence joins TRBV2 and TRBJ2-3; D is perhaps TRBD2 (5 bases). With 6 bases removed from V and 5 bases from J, the gap between germline ends came to 6 bases. The CDR3 has 11 amino acids. Germline CDR1 and CDR2: SNHLY and FYNNEI. The CDR3 loop reads CASRSGDTQYF. In nucleotides, the CDR3 is TGTGCCAGCAGGAGCGGAGATACGCAGTATTTT.

V usage is TRBV18 and J usage is TRBJ1-4; the D gene is possibly TRBD1 (6 bases). Germline lookup yields CDR1 KGHSH and CDR2 LQKENI. This CDR3 contains 15 residues. Trimming left V 3 bases short and J 8 bases short, with 16 bases between. The CDR3 sequence: CASSPAEGEGEKLFF. CDR3 in DNA: TGTGCCAGCTCACCTGCAGAGGGGGAAGGGGAAAAACTGTTTTTT.

The chain has TRBV9 and TRBJ2-7; TRBD2 aligns across 7 bases. The length of the CDR3 is 15 residues. CDR1 is SGDLS and CDR2 is YYNGEE in the germline V gene. J gave up 6 bases and V 0 bases, and 9 bases lay outside the gene matches. CDR3 sequence (DNA): TGTGCCAGCAGCGTAGTAGCCAGCGGGGTTGGCGAGCAGTACTTC. Translated, it gives CASSVVASGVGEQYF.

CDR3 sequence (DNA): TGTGCCAGCAGCTCACTCAGGAGCACAGATACGCAGTATTTT. It is translated as CASSSLRSTDTQYF. The chain carries TRBV11-2 and TRBJ2-3; D ambiguous. There are 14 residues in the CDR3. Trimming took 4 bases from V and 0 from J, leaving 8 bases between them. Germline V lookup: CDR1 SGHAT, CDR2 FQNNGV.

The V and J genes are TRBV4-2 and TRBJ2-5; 10 positions match TRBD2. This CDR3 spans 18 amino acids. Germline V CDR1 and CDR2: LGHNA, YNFKEQ. Losses at the gene ends were 0 bases for V and 5 bases for J; bases not matched to a gene: 12. CDR3 nucleotide sequence: TGTGCCAGCAGCCAAGATCTGGCTAGCGGGGGAAGGGGGGAGACCCAGTACTTC. Protein: CASSQDLASGGRGETQYF.

The chain has TRBV5-6 and TRBJ2-3, with 8 bases matching TRBD1. V shed 0 bases and J 2 bases; nucleotides not matched to a gene: 8. Germline-derived CDR1 and CDR2 are SGHDT and YYEEEE. The CDR3 sequence is 17 residues long. The CDR3 DNA sequence: TGTGCCAGCAGCTTGGGGCCTCCGGGACAGGCCACAGATACGCAGTATTTT. It is translated as CASSLGPPGQATDTQYF.

The rearrangement links TRBV7-2 to TRBJ2-1; D is unresolved. Germline CDR1 reads SGHTA; CDR2 reads FQGNSA. Trimming stripped 6 bases from V and 0 bases from J, with 12 bases between. The CDR3 contains 15 residues. CDR3 DNA: TGTGCCAGCAGTTTTAGTCCATTCTCCTACAATGAGCAGTTCTTC. Translated: CASSFSPFSYNEQFF.

V usage is TRBV7-9 and J usage is TRBJ2-1; TRBD1 matches 9 bases. After removal of 2 bases from V and 6 bases from J, the junction contained 5 bases not matched to a gene. Germline values: CDR1 SEHNR, CDR2 FQNEAQ (reference sequence). This CDR3 spans 15 amino acids. The CDR3: CASSLTGGLINEQFF. The CDR3 DNA reads as TGTGCCAGCAGCTTAACAGGGGGCCTCATCAATGAGCAGTTCTTC. The variable domain in full, completed from reference TRBV7-9 and TRBJ2-1, reads DTGVSQNPRHKITKRGQNVTFRCDPISEHNRLYWYRQTLGQGPEFLTYFQNEAQLEKSRLLSDRFSAERPKGSFSTLEIQRTEQGDSAMYLCASSLTGGLINEQFFGPGTRLTVL.

The chain links TRBV14 to TRBJ2-2; 8 bases map to TRBD1. The germline gives CDR1 SGHDN, CDR2 FVKESK. There are 17 residues in the CDR3. V gave up 4 bases and J gave up 7 bases; unmatched junction bases: 14. This CDR3 reads CASSPLSGGQVFGELFF. The CDR3 DNA reads TGTGCCAGCAGCCCTTTATCCGGGGGACAGGTATTCGGGGAGCTGTTTTTT.

The CDR3 DNA reads as TGTGCCAGCGGTTCAGGCCTAGGACATGTTGGCAATCAGCCCCAGCATTTT. Translation gives CASGSGLGHVGNQPQHF. The chain is built from TRBV2 and TRBJ1-5; TRBD1 might be the D (5 bases). There are 17 residues in the CDR3. V lost 8 bases and J 2 bases, leaving 22 bases between the germline ends. CDR1 is SNHLY, CDR2 FYNNEI, per germline.

This clone has only one observation. The chain couples TRBV5-6 to TRBJ1-4; TRBD1 matches 7 bases. The V and J ends lost 6 bases and 6 bases, in that order; junction bases with no gene match: 8. The CDR3 has 14 residues. Germline lookup yields CDR1 SGHDT and CDR2 YYEEEE. CDR3 in amino acids: CASTTTGDYEKLFF. DNA for the CDR3: TGTGCCAGCACGACTACAGGGGATTATGAAAAACTGTTTTTT.

The J gene is TRBJ1-5, the V gene TRBV5-8; 7 nucleotides line up with TRBD1. V shed 3 bases and J 0 bases; nucleotides not matched to a gene: 3. Germline loops: CDR1 SGHTS, CDR2 YDEGEE. CDR3 length: 15 amino acids. The CDR3 region is CASSWGQFSNQPQHF. The DNA of the CDR3 is TGTGCCAGCAGCTGGGGACAGTTTAGCAATCAGCCCCAGCATTTT.

J is TRBJ1-4 and V is TRBV4-3; 10 positions match TRBD1. This CDR3 is built from 17 residues. J was trimmed by 10 bases and V by 0 bases; bases with no gene match: 11. The germline CDR1 and CDR2 sequences are LGHNA and YSLEER. The CDR3 loop reads CASSQDPGGQGRGKLFF. For the CDR3, the DNA is TGCGCCAGCAGCCAAGACCCGGGGGGACAGGGGCGCGGAAAACTGTTTTTT.

The J gene is TRBJ2-7, the V gene TRBV2; 7 bases are a match to TRBD1. After removal of 1 base from V and 1 base from J, the junction contained 7 bases not matched to a gene. The CDR3 length is 16 residues. Germline-derived CDR1 and CDR2 are SNHLY and FYNNEI. The CDR3: CASSEGPWDSSYEQYF. The CDR3 DNA reads as TGTGCCAGCAGTGAAGGCCCTTGGGACAGTTCCTACGAGCAGTACTTC.